This entry features one TCR beta chain sequence. The sample belongs to a study of blood T cell repertoires in COVID-19. Trimming took 5 bases from V and 3 from J; bases not matched to a gene: 4. This CDR3 region has 14 residues. Germline V CDR1 and CDR2: SGHAT, FQDESV (reference sequence). Assay: immunoSEQ multiplex PCR; the TCRdb copy retains only in-frame clones and omits some. The data hold approximately 310,000 clones, with approximately 83% observed a single time. The V and J genes are TRBV11-1 and TRBJ2-4; 7 bases agree with TRBD2. Sequencing was done on a sample of PBMCs or T cells enriched from blood (not recorded which). The clonotype comes from a man aged 30 to 39 who had recovered from COVID-19. The CDR3 DNA reads TGTGCCAGCAGCCAGGCGGGGGACAAAAACATTCAGTACTTC. Protein sequence: CASSQAGDKNIQYF. The complete variable domain, with remaining parts taken from reference TRBV11-1 and TRBJ2-4, reads EAEVAQSPRYKITEKSQAVAFWCDPISGHATLYWYRQILGQGPELLVQFQDESVVDDSQLPKDRFSAERLKGVDSTLKIQPAELGDSAMYLCASSQAGDKNIQYFGAGTRLSVL.